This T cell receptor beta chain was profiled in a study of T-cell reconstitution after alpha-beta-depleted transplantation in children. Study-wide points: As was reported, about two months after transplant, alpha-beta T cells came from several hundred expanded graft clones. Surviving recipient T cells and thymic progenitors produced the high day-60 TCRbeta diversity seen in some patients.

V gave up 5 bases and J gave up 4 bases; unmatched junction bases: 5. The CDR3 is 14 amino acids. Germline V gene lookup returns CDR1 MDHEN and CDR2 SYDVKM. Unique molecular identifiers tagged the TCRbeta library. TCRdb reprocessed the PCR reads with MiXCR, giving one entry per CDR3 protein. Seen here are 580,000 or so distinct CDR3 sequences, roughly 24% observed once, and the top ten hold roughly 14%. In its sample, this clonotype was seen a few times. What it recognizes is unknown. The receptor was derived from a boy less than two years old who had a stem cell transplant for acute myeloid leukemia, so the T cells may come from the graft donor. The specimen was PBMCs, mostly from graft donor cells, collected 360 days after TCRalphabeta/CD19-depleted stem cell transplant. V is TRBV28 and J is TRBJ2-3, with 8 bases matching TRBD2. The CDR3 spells CASSPGLVPDTQYF. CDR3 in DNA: TGTGCCAGCAGTCCGGGACTAGTCCCAGATACGCAGTATTTT.